The 32 T cell receptor beta chains given below trace back to one sample, sequenced in a study of T cell responses to AZD1222 COVID-19 vaccine. This table comes from immunoSEQ multiplex PCR, and its TCRdb copy is limited to in-frame clones, with some not included. The table shows fewer than 200,000 clones, with around 94% occurring only once. Sequencing used peripheral blood, obtained on day 0 of AZD1222 vaccination. These receptors were obtained from an adult in good health.

The genes are TRBV5-1 and TRBJ1-3; 8 nucleotides align to TRBD1. V was clipped by 3 bases and J by 0 bases; unmatched bases: 8. The length of the CDR3 is 17 residues. CDR1 and CDR2 (germline): SGHRS, YFSETQ. The CDR3 protein is CASSSWTGTSSGNTIYF. The CDR3 DNA follows: TGCGCCAGCAGCTCATGGACAGGGACGAGCTCTGGAAACACCATATATTTT.

The rearrangement uses TRBV5-4 and TRBJ1-4, with D unresolved. Germline V lookup: CDR1 SGHNT, CDR2 YYREEE (reference sequence). V shed 1 base and J shed 1 base, with 5 bases lying between them. This CDR3 has 14 residues. CDR3 in amino acids: CASSLRGTNEKLFF. Written as DNA, the CDR3 is TGTGCCAGCAGCTTGCGGGGAACTAATGAAAAACTGTTTTTT.

This clone was counted a single time. This chain connects TRBV2 to TRBJ1-5; 9 positions match TRBD1. Germline V lookup: CDR1 SNHLY, CDR2 FYNNEI. V gave up 8 bases and J gave up 3 bases; unmatched junction bases: 11. This CDR3 is 16 amino acids long. This chain's CDR3 is CASSGPGTGINQPQHF. The CDR3 DNA reads as TGTGCCAGCTCCGGGCCCGGGACAGGGATCAATCAGCCCCAGCATTTT.

The chain uses TRBV5-4 and TRBJ2-1; 7 bases match TRBD2. The CDR3 has 15 amino acids. The V segment lost 4 bases and the J segment 9 bases; nucleotides outside the gene matches: 13. Germline-derived CDR1 and CDR2 are SGHNT and YYREEE (reference sequence). In DNA form, the CDR3 reads TGTGCCAGCAGCCCGGGCGGACTAGAGGTGGGTGAGCAGTTCTTC. Its translation: CASSPGGLEVGEQFF.

The J gene is TRBJ2-1, the V gene TRBV14; 8 nucleotides align to TRBD1. The CDR3 covers 15 residues. Germline CDR1 is SGHDN and CDR2 is FVKESK. V was clipped by 4 bases and J by 10 bases; unmatched bases: 12. The CDR3 spells CASSPRQGWGEEQFF. CDR3 nucleotide sequence: TGTGCCAGCAGCCCCCGACAGGGGTGGGGGGAAGAGCAGTTCTTC.

The chain links TRBV18 to TRBJ1-3, with D maybe TRBD1 (5 bases). The CDR3 loop spans 15 amino acids. Germline values: CDR1 KGHSH, CDR2 LQKENI. V lost 1 base to trimming and J lost 7 bases, with 14 bases between them. CDR3 amino acids: CASSPLTGPLNTIYF. The CDR3 nucleotides read TGTGCCAGCTCACCACTTACAGGCCCTCTTAACACCATATATTTT.

This clone has a handful of counts. Here the CDR3 reads CASSLWEPLNTEAFF. CDR3 DNA: TGTGCCAGCAGCCTGTGGGAGCCCTTAAACACTGAAGCTTTCTTT. This chain uses TRBV9 with TRBJ1-1; D gene uncertain. V was pared by 4 bases and J by 2 bases, with 15 bases between. The CDR3 length is 15 residues. Looked up from germline, CDR1 is SGDLS and CDR2 is YYNGEE.

As DNA, the CDR3 is TGTGCCAGCAGCGGGGGGCAGAACTATGGCTACACCTTC. Its protein is CASSGGQNYGYTF. This rearrangement joins TRBV7-8 to TRBJ1-2, with a weak D call TRBD1 (6 bases). Germline CDR1 reads SGHVS; CDR2 reads FQNEAQ. The CDR3 spans 13 residues. Between the trimmed V and J ends, which lost 5 bases and 2 bases, there was a span of 9 bases.

This rearrangement joins TRBV2 to TRBJ2-7; no firm D call. The CDR3 is 14 amino acids. Trimming shortened V by 0 bases and J by 4 bases, and 10 bases separated the two germline ends. Germline V gene lookup returns CDR1 SNHLY and CDR2 FYNNEI. This chain's CDR3 is CASSEARRAYEQYF. Here the CDR3 DNA reads TGTGCCAGCAGTGAAGCGCGAAGGGCGTACGAGCAGTACTTC.

The genes are TRBV6-4 and TRBJ2-1; no firm D call. Germline V CDR1 and CDR2: MRHNA, SNTAGT. V lost 2 bases and J lost 3, with 14 bases in between. The CDR3 sequence is 16 residues long. CDR3 in amino acids: CASSDSGTGDYNEQFF. CDR3 coding DNA: TGTGCCAGCAGTGACAGTGGAACGGGCGACTACAATGAGCAGTTCTTC.

The V call is TRBV3-1 (or the pseudogene TRBV3-2), the J call TRBJ1-2; D call uncertain. The V end was cut by 3 bases, the J end by 8 bases, with 13 bases between. Per germline, CDR1 LGHDT and CDR2 YNNKEL (reference sequence). The CDR3 runs to 13 residues. CDR3 DNA: TGTGCCAGCAGCCAGCTCACCACCAGAGGCTACACCTTC. This gives the protein CASSQLTTRGYTF.

This chain links TRBV6-6 with TRBJ1-2; 10 bases match TRBD1. V shed 1 base and J 6 bases; nucleotides not matched to a gene: 8. From germline, CDR1 is MNHNY and CDR2 SVGAGI (reference sequence). The CDR3 spans 16 residues. This CDR3 is CASSYFRGTGEDGYTF. CDR3 DNA: TGTGCCAGCAGTTACTTCCGGGGGACAGGGGAGGATGGCTACACCTTC.

The J gene is TRBJ1-1, the V gene TRBV4-2, with D possibly being TRBD1 (5 bases). The CDR3 is made up of 16 amino acids. The germline V gene has CDR1 LGHNA and CDR2 YNFKEQ. Trimming left V 3 bases short and J 0 bases short, with 14 bases between. CDR3 sequence: CASSHVSTGMNTEAFF. CDR3 DNA sequence: TGTGCCAGCAGCCACGTATCTACAGGAATGAACACTGAAGCTTTCTTT.

Concerning this clone: This sample includes further DNA sequences coding for the same CDR3. The J gene is TRBJ1-3, the V gene TRBV18; D is uncertain. This CDR3 comprises 13 residues. In germline, CDR1 is KGHSH, CDR2 LQKENI. The V gene lost 2 bases and the J gene lost 2 bases, with 4 bases spanning the gap. The CDR3 nucleotides read TGTGCCAGCTCACCAGGGGCTGGAAACACCATATATTTT. Translating gives CASSPGAGNTIYF.

The chain carries TRBV6-1 and TRBJ2-7; D might be TRBD2 (6 bases). The CDR3 runs 17 residues. Germline V lookup: CDR1 MNHNS, CDR2 SASEGT. Trimming cost V 2 bases and J 2 bases, with 19 bases left between them. CDR3 sequence: CASSEIGGLGSPYEQYF. As DNA, the CDR3 is TGTGCCAGCAGTGAAATTGGAGGGCTGGGGTCCCCCTACGAGCAGTACTTC.

This clone has a handful of counts. The chain carries TRBV28 and TRBJ2-1; TRBD2 agrees at 11 bases. The CDR3 runs to 16 residues. V lost 5 bases to trimming and J lost 7 bases; unmatched junction nucleotides: 10. The germline CDR1 and CDR2 sequences are MDHEN and SYDVKM. The CDR3 DNA sequence: TGTGCCAGCAGTGGGCCTAGCGGGAGGATCTCGAATGAGCAGTTCTTC. This gives the protein CASSGPSGRISNEQFF.

The chain employs TRBV30 and TRBJ2-7; 9 positions match TRBD2. CDR1 GTSNPN and CDR2 SVGIG come from the germline V gene (reference sequence). V was pared by 1 base and J by 7 bases, with 11 bases of the junction left unmatched. The CDR3 sequence is 15 residues long. CDR3 DNA sequence: TGTGCCTGGAGTGCCATACTAGCGGGCTCGGGGGAGCAGTACTTC. As protein: CAWSAILAGSGEQYF.

The J gene is TRBJ1-3, the V gene TRBV10-3, with a tentative D call TRBD1 (5 bases). CDR3 length: 17 amino acids. The V gene lost 0 bases and the J gene lost 0 bases, with 12 bases spanning the gap. Looked up from germline, CDR1 is ENHRY and CDR2 is SYGVKD. The chain's CDR3 is CAISESTGPSSGNTIYF. The CDR3 coding sequence is TGTGCCATCAGTGAGTCGACGGGGCCGAGCTCTGGAAACACCATATATTTT.

The CDR3 nucleotides are TGCGCCAGCAGCTGGAATAGCGGGTACCAAGAGACCCAGTACTTC. This sequence encodes CASSWNSGYQETQYF. The chain has TRBV5-1 and TRBJ2-5; 7 bases match TRBD2. The CDR3 is 15 residues long. With 3 bases clipped from V and 0 bases from J, the junction kept 5 bases outside the gene matches. Looked up from germline, CDR1 is SGHRS and CDR2 is YFSETQ.

The chain recombines TRBV5-1 with TRBJ2-1, with 8 nucleotides matching TRBD2. Germline-derived CDR1 and CDR2 are SGHRS and YFSETQ. Trimming cost V 1 base and J 4 bases; bases outside gene matches: 4. This CDR3 has 15 amino acids. DNA of the CDR3: TGCGCCAGCAGCTTGAACGGGGGGGCTTACAATGAGCAGTTCTTC. Translating it yields CASSLNGGAYNEQFF.

V gene TRBV3-1 (or the pseudogene TRBV3-2) combines with J gene TRBJ2-3, with a possible D match to TRBD2 (6 bases). V dropped 3 bases and J dropped 2 bases, with 12 bases sitting between them. The length of the CDR3 is 15 residues. Per the germline V gene, CDR1 is LGHDT and CDR2 is YNNKEL (reference sequence). CDR3 loop: CASSQTGLYTDTQYF. CDR3 DNA: TGTGCCAGCAGCCAGACGGGACTGTACACAGATACGCAGTATTTT.

The rearrangement uses TRBV21-1 and TRBJ2-3; whether TRBD2, the table's D call, matches the DNA was not checked. TRBV21-1 is a documented pseudogene. This CDR3 spans 20 amino acids. CDR3 sequence: CASDHGYSREGTSSTDTQYF. The CDR3 coding sequence is TGTGCCAGCGACCACGGGTACTCGCGGGAGGGAACCTCTAGCACAGATACGCAGTATTTT.

The chain links TRBV2 to TRBJ1-1; D is ambiguous. CDR3 length: 14 residues. Germline values: CDR1 SNHLY, CDR2 FYNNEI. V lost 2 bases to trimming and J lost 2 bases, with 9 bases between them. The CDR3 sequence is CASSETRLNTEAFF. The CDR3 region has the DNA TGTGCCAGCAGTGAAACCAGACTCAACACTGAAGCTTTCTTT. Based on the CDR3 plus reference TRBV2 and TRBJ1-1, the full variable domain is EPEVTQTPSHQVTQMGQEVILRCVPISNHLYFYWYRQILGQKVEFLVSFYNNEISEKSEIFDDQFSVERPDGSNFTLKIRSTKLEDSAMYFCASSETRLNTEAFFGQGTRLTVV.

V and J are TRBV5-1 and TRBJ1-2; a weak D match, TRBD1 (5 bases). V shed 2 bases and J shed 5 bases, with 16 bases lying between them. The germline V gene encodes CDR1 SGHRS and CDR2 YFSETQ. The CDR3 is made up of 15 amino acids. The CDR3 sequence: CASSLGGAASYGYTF. In nucleotides, the CDR3 is TGCGCCAGCAGCTTAGGAGGGGCGGCAAGTTATGGCTACACCTTC.

This clone was counted only a few times. The V gene is TRBV5-4, the J gene TRBJ2-7; 9 bases match TRBD1. CDR3 length: 14 amino acids. V dropped 4 bases and J dropped 6; count of bases not matched to a gene: 8. Per germline, CDR1 SGHNT and CDR2 YYREEE (reference sequence). CDR3 residues: CASSRNRGRSEQYF. For the CDR3, the DNA is TGTGCCAGCAGCCGGAACAGGGGGCGAAGCGAGCAGTACTTC. The variable domain in full, completed from reference TRBV5-4 and TRBJ2-7, reads ETGVTQSPTHLIKTRGQQVTLRCSSQSGHNTVSWYQQALGQGPQFIFQYYREEENGRGNFPPRFSGLQFPNYSSELNVNALELDDSALYLCASSRNRGRSEQYFGPGTRLTVT.

The DNA for the CDR3 is TGTGCCAGCAGCTTGGGGTCCCTAGCGGGAGTGAACTACGAGCAGTACTTC. Protein sequence: CASSLGSLAGVNYEQYF. The V and J genes are TRBV11-2 and TRBJ2-7, with TRBD2 matching over 10 bases. The CDR3 is 17 residues long. Unmatched junction bases numbered 11, after V lost 3 bases and J lost 3 bases. Per germline, CDR1 SGHAT and CDR2 FQNNGV.

As concerns this clone: A far larger clone lies a single base away; this is likely a read error. This chain connects TRBV2 to TRBJ2-2, with a weak D call TRBD1 (5 bases). Trimming shortened V by 4 bases and J by 4 bases, and 10 bases separated the two germline ends. The CDR3 totals 14 residues. Germline V CDR1 and CDR2: SNHLY, FYNNEI. The CDR3 protein is CASSGPGSTGELFF. The DNA of the CDR3 is TGTGCCAGCAGTGGGCCAGGGTCCACCGGGGAGCTGTTTTTT.

This clone was seen more than once but under ten times. The chain has TRBV2 and TRBJ1-2, with 7 bases fitting TRBD1. CDR1 SNHLY and CDR2 FYNNEI come from the germline V gene. The CDR3 is 15 residues long. After removal of 6 bases from V and 4 bases from J, the junction contained 11 bases not matched to a gene. The CDR3 bases are TGTGCCAGCAGGCCCGACAGGGATCCTATCTATGGCTACACCTTC. Protein product: CASRPDRDPIYGYTF.

The chain links TRBV5-5 to TRBJ2-7; D not certain. Germline CDR1 is SGHKS and CDR2 is YYEKEE (reference sequence). The CDR3 length is 10 residues. The V gene lost 2 bases and the J gene lost 7 bases, with 4 bases spanning the gap. CDR3 protein: CASSFGEQYF. The CDR3 DNA reads TGTGCCAGCAGCTTCGGAGAGCAGTACTTC. Looking up the rest from reference TRBV5-5 and TRBJ2-7 gives the full variable domain: DAGVTQSPTHLIKTRGQQVTLRCSPISGHKSVSWYQQVLGQGPQFIFQYYEKEERGRGNFPDRFSARQFPNYSSELNVNALLLGDSALYLCASSFGEQYFGPGTRLTVT.

The genes are TRBV19 and TRBJ2-7; D gene ambiguous. CDR3 length equals 14 residues. V shed 3 bases and J shed 1 base, with 10 bases lying between them. Germline CDR1 and CDR2: LNHDA and SQIVND (reference sequence). CDR3 nucleotides: TGTGCCAGTAGTATGTCTCCAGGTTCCTACGAGCAGTACTTC. Protein product: CASSMSPGSYEQYF.

V gene TRBV18 combines with J gene TRBJ2-6; a possible D gene is TRBD1 (5 bases). Germline V gene lookup returns CDR1 KGHSH and CDR2 LQKENI. V was pared by 3 bases and J by 3 bases, with 24 bases between. The CDR3 spans 20 residues. The CDR3 loop is CASSPGLWGRTSNGANVLTF. The CDR3 DNA follows: TGTGCCAGCTCACCGGGATTATGGGGCAGGACCTCGAATGGGGCCAACGTCCTGACTTTC.

V gene TRBV7-8 combines with J gene TRBJ2-6, with TRBD1 matching over 8 bases. The CDR3 spans 17 residues. CDR1 and CDR2 (germline): SGHVS, FQNEAQ. V shed 6 bases and J 2 bases; nucleotides not matched to a gene: 9. The CDR3 sequence is CASSLTRQGTGANVLTF. CDR3 nucleotides: TGTGCCAGCAGTTTAACCCGACAGGGGACTGGGGCCAACGTCCTGACTTTC.